These T cell receptor beta chains were read from a single sample in a study of persistence of HIV-infected CD4 T cells. No antigen has been identified for these receptors. Here immunoSEQ multiplex PCR was the method, and the copy in TCRdb shows in-frame clones only, minus some. The sample contains about 45,000 clones, about nine tenths of which appear only once. The sample in question was CD4+ T cells sorted from PBMCs after approximately 19-hour stimulation, obtained from a patient who received antiretroviral therapy. These receptors came from an adult woman with HIV who was CMV-seropositive. CDR3s include the opening cysteine and the closing phenylalanine or tryptophan. The D gene is left open where the match is weak.

v_call: TRBV5-1; j_call: TRBJ2-1; d_call: TRBD2; cdr3_nt: TGCGCCAGCAGCTTGGTTGTAGCGGGGGGGCACAATGAGCAGTTCTTC; cdr3_aa: CASSLVVAGGHNEQFF
v_call: TRBV24-1; j_call: TRBJ2-5; d_call: NA; cdr3_nt: TGTGCCACCAGTTTTCCCCCTCAGGAGACCCAGTACTTC; cdr3_aa: CATSFPPQETQYF
v_call: TRBV20-1; j_call: TRBJ2-7; d_call: NA; cdr3_nt: TGCAGTGCTAGTCGTGAGGGAGGACCTCGGGAGCAGTACTTC; cdr3_aa: CSASREGGPREQYF
v_call: TRBV10-3; j_call: TRBJ2-4; d_call: NA; cdr3_nt: TGTGCCATCAGTGAGTCCGTGACAGCTAAAAACATTCAGTACTTC; cdr3_aa: CAISESVTAKNIQYF
v_call: TRBV7-3; j_call: TRBJ1-2; d_call: NA; cdr3_nt: TGTGCCAGCAGCTTTCAGGGTGGTTCCGATGGCTACACCTTC; cdr3_aa: CASSFQGGSDGYTF
v_call: TRBV28; j_call: TRBJ2-6; d_call: NA; cdr3_nt: TGTGCCAGCAGTTTACTCCCAGGGGCTGGGGCCAACGTCCTGACTTTC; cdr3_aa: CASSLLPGAGANVLTF
v_call: TRBV5-6; j_call: TRBJ1-1; d_call: NA; cdr3_nt: TGTGCCAGCAGCTTGGGGGGACAACCGAACACTGAAGCTTTCTTT; cdr3_aa: CASSLGGQPNTEAFF
v_call: TRBV3-1/TRBV3-2; j_call: TRBJ2-5; d_call: TRBD1; cdr3_nt: TGTGCCAGCAGCATCCGGGACAGGGGAGAGACCCAGTACTTC; cdr3_aa: CASSIRDRGETQYF
v_call: TRBV6-5; j_call: TRBJ2-7; d_call: NA; cdr3_nt: TGTGCCCCCAAGTGGGGGGCTGAATACGAGCAGTACTTC; cdr3_aa: CAPKWGAEYEQYF
v_call: TRBV9; j_call: TRBJ2-1; d_call: TRBD2; cdr3_nt: TGTGCCAGCAGCGTAGAAGGGACCAGGACTAGCGCATATTGGCAGTTCTTC; cdr3_aa: CASSVEGTRTSAYWQFF
v_call: TRBV19; j_call: TRBJ1-1; d_call: TRBD1; cdr3_nt: TGTGCCAGTAGTATGGGGAGGACAGGACCCCCTGAAGCTTTCTTT; cdr3_aa: CASSMGRTGPPEAFF
v_call: TRBV5-1; j_call: TRBJ2-4; d_call: NA; cdr3_nt: TGCGCCAGCAGTCCGGGGCCCAATCTGGGGCAGTACTTC; cdr3_aa: CASSPGPNLGQYF
v_call: TRBV6-6; j_call: TRBJ1-1; d_call: TRBD1; cdr3_nt: TGTGCCAGCAGTTATAGGCCTAGACAGGGTTGGACTGAAGCTTTCTTT; cdr3_aa: CASSYRPRQGWTEAFF
v_call: TRBV11-2; j_call: TRBJ1-3; d_call: NA; cdr3_nt: TGTGCCAGCAGCTTAAAGGCGGAGGGGACTATCTCTGGAAACACCATATATTTT; cdr3_aa: CASSLKAEGTISGNTIYF
v_call: TRBV12-3/TRBV12-4; j_call: TRBJ1-2; d_call: NA; cdr3_nt: TGTGCCAGCCGACTTCGCGAGGCGGGCGGCTACACCTTC; cdr3_aa: CASRLREAGGYTF
v_call: TRBV9; j_call: TRBJ2-1; d_call: TRBD2; cdr3_nt: TGTGCCAGCAGCGTAGGAGGACTAGCGGGGCAAGCCTACAATGAGCAGTTCTTC; cdr3_aa: CASSVGGLAGQAYNEQFF
v_call: TRBV4-1; j_call: TRBJ2-7; d_call: NA; cdr3_nt: TGCGCCAGCAGCCTACAGGCGGTATCCGAGCAGTACTTC; cdr3_aa: CASSLQAVSEQYF
v_call: TRBV19; j_call: TRBJ1-2; d_call: TRBD1; cdr3_nt: TGTGCCACCTTAGGACAGGGGGCGTTTGAGGGCGGCTACACCTTC; cdr3_aa: CATLGQGAFEGGYTF
v_call: TRBV24-1; j_call: TRBJ2-6; d_call: NA; cdr3_nt: TGTGCCACCAGTGATCCCGCCCCCGTTGGGTCTGGGGCCAACGTCCTGACTTTC; cdr3_aa: CATSDPAPVGSGANVLTF
v_call: TRBV7-2; j_call: TRBJ2-1; d_call: TRBD2; cdr3_nt: TGTGCCAGCAGCTTAGCGGGAACTAGCGGGAGCAATGAGCAGTTCTTC; cdr3_aa: CASSLAGTSGSNEQFF
v_call: TRBV24-1; j_call: TRBJ1-5; d_call: TRBD1; cdr3_nt: TGTGCCACCAGTGATCGCGGACAGGGGTCCCTTCGCAATCAGCCCCAGCATTTT; cdr3_aa: CATSDRGQGSLRNQPQHF